This T cell receptor (beta chain) was found in a study of control samples from healthy donors and cancer patients. The data were produced by immunoSEQ multiplex PCR, yet TCRdb's version contains in-frame clones alone and is incomplete. Among under 450,000 clones listed, 80% to 95% were seen once. In its sample, this clone was seen once. This CDR3 spans 17 amino acids. V lost 2 bases, J lost 7 bases, and 14 bases stayed unmatched. Germline CDR1 SGHNT, CDR2 YYREEE (reference sequence). The sequenced material came from PBMCs. This receptor was identified in a man in his forties or fifties with head and neck cancer. The J gene is TRBJ2-1, the V gene TRBV5-4; TRBD1 agrees at 8 bases. DNA for the CDR3: TGTGCCAGCAGCTTACCAATCGGGCAGGGGGCTGCGAATGAGCAGTTCTTC. Translated, it gives CASSLPIGQGAANEQFF.